Below are 8 T cell receptor beta chains sequenced from a single sample in a study of human T cells and chemical hapten exposure. Time point meaning: pre-sensitization, week 0. Treatment indicated: therapeutic diphenylcyclopropenone sensitization with weekly scalp DPC. In TCRdb, the RACE reads were re-called with MiXCR into one record per CDR3 protein. The sample has approximately 52,000 distinct CDR3 sequences; 9.4% are singletons. Material: whole blood, obtained in connection with sensitization to the hapten diphenylcyclopropenone (DPC). These receptors originate from a woman between 40 and 55 years old with alopecia areata. Some clones in this sample may be carry-over from other donors' samples.

This clonotype occurred once. V and J are TRBV12-3 or TRBV12-4 and TRBJ2-5; D remains ambiguous. The CDR3 contains 13 residues. Trimming took off 5 bases at V and 5 bases at J, with 12 bases between the two ends. CDR3: CASSKLSLETQYF. The CDR3, as DNA: TGTGCCAGCAGTAAATTAAGTCTCGAGACCCAGTACTTC.

This clonotype showed up many times. The chain uses TRBV2 and TRBJ1-5; 8 bases agree with TRBD1. CDR1 is SNHLY and CDR2 is FYNNEI in the germline V gene. Trimming removed 5 bases from V and 2 bases from J; junction bases left unmatched: 5. CDR3 length equals 15 residues. The CDR3 here is CASSWTGLGNQPQHF. DNA for the CDR3: TGTGCCAGCAGTTGGACAGGGTTGGGCAATCAGCCCCAGCATTTT.

At least ten counts were recorded for this clonotype. This chain uses TRBV29-1 with TRBJ2-2; D is ambiguous. Trimming pared 0 bases from V and 0 bases from J, leaving 5 bases between. Germline values: CDR1 SQVTM, CDR2 ANQGSEA. This CDR3 comprises 14 residues. The CDR3 loop reads CSVEDFANTGELFF. For the CDR3, the DNA is TGCAGCGTTGAAGATTTCGCGAACACCGGGGAGCTGTTTTTT.

This clonotype has a count of ten or more. This rearrangement joins TRBV7-2 to TRBJ1-1; no clear D. The CDR3 is made up of 13 amino acids. V was pared by 4 bases and J by 3 bases, with 9 bases between. Germline CDR1 is SGHTA and CDR2 is FQGNSA. The CDR3 region is CASSSSLDTEAFF. Written as DNA, the CDR3 is TGTGCCAGCAGCTCCTCGTTGGACACTGAAGCTTTCTTT.

In its sample, this clonotype was seen many times. This chain uses TRBV2 with TRBJ2-7; 11 bases map to TRBD1. The CDR3 is made up of 12 amino acids. Germline V lookup: CDR1 SNHLY, CDR2 FYNNEI. After removal of 9 bases from V and 4 bases from J, the junction contained 2 bases not matched to a gene. Here the CDR3 reads CASGTGGYEQYF. The CDR3 region has the DNA TGTGCCAGTGGGACAGGGGGTTACGAGCAGTACTTC.

This chain joins TRBV29-1 and TRBJ2-2; 8 bases are shared with TRBD1. Germline-derived CDR1 and CDR2 are SQVTM and ANQGSEA. Trimming removed 3 bases from V and 5 bases from J; junction bases left unmatched: 8. The CDR3 extends over 15 amino acids. The CDR3 protein is CSVEDRTGKTGELFF. The CDR3 nucleotides are TGCAGCGTTGAGGACCGGACAGGGAAGACCGGGGAGCTGTTTTTT.

This clonotype has a count of ten or more. J is TRBJ2-4 and V is TRBV4-2; D could derive from TRBD1 or TRBD2 (5 bases each). The CDR3 length is 20 residues. Germline assignment: CDR1 LGHNA and CDR2 YNFKEQ. V shed 2 bases and J shed 0 bases, with 23 bases lying between them. Here the CDR3 DNA reads TGTGCCAGCAGCCAACTTTCACCCGACGGGGCGGTACTAGCCAAAAACATTCAGTACTTC. It yields the protein CASSQLSPDGAVLAKNIQYF.

Many counts were recorded for this clonotype. The chain carries TRBV7-9 and TRBJ1-1; no definite D call. Germline CDR1 reads SEHNR; CDR2 reads FQNEAQ (reference sequence). The CDR3 has 11 residues. V was cut by 8 bases and J by 2 bases, with 6 bases left in between. CDR3 DNA sequence: TGTGCCAGCGGCGGTAACACTGAAGCTTTCTTT. Protein: CASGGNTEAFF.